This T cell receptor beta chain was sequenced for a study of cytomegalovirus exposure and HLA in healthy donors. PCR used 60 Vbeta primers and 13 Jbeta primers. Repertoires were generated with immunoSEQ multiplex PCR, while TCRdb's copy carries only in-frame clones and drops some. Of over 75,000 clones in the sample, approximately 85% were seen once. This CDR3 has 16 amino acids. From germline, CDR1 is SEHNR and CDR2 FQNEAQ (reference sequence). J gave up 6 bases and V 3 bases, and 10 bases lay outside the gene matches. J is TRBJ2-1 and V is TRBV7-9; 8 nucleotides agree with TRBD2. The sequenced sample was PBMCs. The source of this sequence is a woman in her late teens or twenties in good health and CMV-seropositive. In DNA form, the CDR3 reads TGTGCCAGCAGCTTCGTACCGGGACTAGGCCCCAATGAGCAGTTCTTC. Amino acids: CASSFVPGLGPNEQFF. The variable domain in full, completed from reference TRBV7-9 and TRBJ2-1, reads DTGVSQNPRHKITKRGQNVTFRCDPISEHNRLYWYRQTLGQGPEFLTYFQNEAQLEKSRLLSDRFSAERPKGSFSTLEIQRTEQGDSAMYLCASSFVPGLGPNEQFFGPGTRLTVL.